The 6 T cell receptor beta chains reported below all come from one sample, sequenced in a study of T cell responses to AZD1222 COVID-19 vaccine. Assay: immunoSEQ multiplex PCR; the TCRdb copy retains only in-frame clones and omits some. The sample consists of over 45,000 clones, around three quarters of them appearing once. The sample consisted of peripheral blood, taken on day 0 of AZD1222 vaccination. These receptors all stem from an adult in good health.

This clone showed up just a few times. The chain employs TRBV10-2 and TRBJ2-4, with D perhaps matching TRBD2 (7 bases). Germline assignment: CDR1 WSHSY and CDR2 SAAADI. This CDR3 contains 13 residues. Trimming shortened V by 7 bases and J by 8 bases, and 15 bases separated the two germline ends. As DNA, the CDR3 is TGCGCCAGCATATTGGGAGGGGGAGACATTCAGTACTTC. Its protein is CASILGGGDIQYF.

The chain couples TRBV5-4 to TRBJ2-3, with TRBD2 matching over 11 bases. The germline CDR1 and CDR2 sequences are SGHNT and YYREEE (reference sequence). Losses at the gene ends were 4 bases for V and 1 base for J; bases not matched to a gene: 2. CDR3 size: 15 residues. The CDR3 region is CASSQGLAGTDTQYF. The CDR3 DNA sequence: TGTGCCAGCAGCCAGGGACTAGCGGGCACAGATACGCAGTATTTT. Full variable domain (missing parts from reference TRBV5-4 and TRBJ2-3): ETGVTQSPTHLIKTRGQQVTLRCSSQSGHNTVSWYQQALGQGPQFIFQYYREEENGRGNFPPRFSGLQFPNYSSELNVNALELDDSALYLCASSQGLAGTDTQYFGPGTRLTVL.

The chain employs TRBV30 and TRBJ1-6; TRBD1 is a possible D gene (6 bases). The CDR3 length is 14 residues. Germline lookup yields CDR1 GTSNPN and CDR2 SVGIG (reference sequence). V dropped 1 base and J dropped 4 bases, with 8 bases sitting between them. CDR3 sequence reads: CAWSEGQYNSPLHF. The DNA of the CDR3 is TGTGCCTGGAGTGAAGGACAGTATAATTCACCCCTCCACTTT.

This sequence joins TRBV29-1 and TRBJ2-5; 7 bases fit TRBD1. The CDR3 spans 13 residues. Germline CDR1 is SQVTM and CDR2 is ANQGSEA. V trimming: 3 bases; J trimming: 2 bases; junction bases outside the gene matches: 3. The chain's CDR3 is CSVERGQQETQYF. The DNA for the CDR3 is TGCAGCGTTGAGAGGGGACAGCAAGAGACCCAGTACTTC.

This clone was seen only a few times. The chain combines TRBV12-5 with TRBJ2-1; TRBD2 agrees at 9 bases. The CDR3 is made up of 17 amino acids. V trimming: 1 base; J trimming: 6 bases; junction bases outside the gene matches: 10. CDR1 is LGHNT and CDR2 is FRNRAP in the germline V gene. DNA for the CDR3: TGTGCTAGTGGTTTGGGCCTGGCTAGCGGGGCGACCAATGAGCAGTTCTTC. Encoded protein: CASGLGLASGATNEQFF.

The rearrangement uses TRBV28 and TRBJ2-3; 9 bases are shared with TRBD2. The V and J ends lost 5 bases and 6 bases, in that order; junction bases with no gene match: 12. The CDR3 runs to 16 residues. The germline CDR1 and CDR2 sequences are MDHEN and SYDVKM. The CDR3 protein is CASSPPGAGGLDTQYF. In DNA, the CDR3 is TGTGCCAGCAGTCCCCCAGGGGCGGGGGGGCTCGATACGCAGTATTTT.